Following are 27 T cell receptor beta chains from one sample sequenced in a study of blood T cell repertoires in COVID-19. Only in-frame clones appear in the TCRdb table, and some are missing; sequencing was by immunoSEQ multiplex PCR. The profile shows approximately 130,000 clones, just under 85% of them singletons. The sequencing input was peripheral blood. The receptors come from a human donor in a cohort sampled during active COVID-19.

The V call is TRBV6-5, the J call TRBJ1-6, with D perhaps matching TRBD1 (6 bases). V dropped 5 bases and J dropped 7 bases, with 12 bases sitting between them. Germline V CDR1 and CDR2: MNHEY, SVGAGI. CDR3 length equals 14 residues. The CDR3 loop is CASSPRQVNSPLHF. The CDR3 bases are TGTGCCAGCAGTCCCCGACAGGTGAATTCACCCCTCCACTTT.

The chain recombines TRBV5-1 with TRBJ2-2, with 10 bases lining up with TRBD1. Germline V CDR1 and CDR2: SGHRS, YFSETQ. The V segment lost 4 bases and the J segment 5 bases; nucleotides outside the gene matches: 8. The length of the CDR3 is 16 residues. This CDR3 reads CASSQIRQGATGELFF. For the CDR3, the DNA is TGCGCCAGCAGCCAAATCCGACAGGGGGCGACCGGGGAGCTGTTTTTT.

This clone has just a few counts. The chain is built from TRBV11-2 and TRBJ2-1, with D possibly matching TRBD2 (7 bases). The germline gives CDR1 SGHAT, CDR2 FQNNGV. This CDR3 is 14 amino acids long. Trimming cost V 10 bases and J 4 bases, with 17 bases left between them. The CDR3 sequence: CATKTGGPYNEQFF. The CDR3 DNA is TGTGCCACCAAAACGGGGGGCCCGTACAATGAGCAGTTCTTC.

The chain employs TRBV12-5 and TRBJ1-5; TRBD1 might be the D (6 bases). Trimming cost V 6 bases and J 0 bases, with 18 bases left between them. The germline gives CDR1 LGHNT, CDR2 FRNRAP. The CDR3 totals 17 residues. DNA for the CDR3: TGTGCTAGTGGCCCAGACTGGACAGTTCATAGCAATCAGCCCCAGCATTTT. Translated, it gives CASGPDWTVHSNQPQHF. The full variable domain, with the rest looked up from reference TRBV12-5 and TRBJ1-5, is DARVTQTPRHKVTEMGQEVTMRCQPILGHNTVFWYRQTMMQGLELLAYFRNRAPLDDSGMPKDRFSAEMPDATLATLKIQPSEPRDSAVYFCASGPDWTVHSNQPQHFGDGTRLSIL.

The rearrangement uses TRBV30 and TRBJ2-3; TRBD2 aligns across 8 bases. CDR1 GTSNPN and CDR2 SVGIG come from the germline V gene (reference sequence). V shed 1 base, J shed 0 bases, and the junction held 9 bases outside the gene matches. This CDR3 spans 17 amino acids. DNA for the CDR3: TGTGCCTGGAGTGGCGGGGTAGCGGGGCCTAGCACAGATACGCAGTATTTT. It codes for CAWSGGVAGPSTDTQYF.

This chain connects TRBV5-1 to TRBJ2-7, with 7 bases aligning to TRBD1. CDR3 length: 14 amino acids. J gave up 0 bases and V 0 bases, and 0 bases lay outside the gene matches. Germline loops: CDR1 SGHRS, CDR2 YFSETQ. The CDR3 DNA reads as TGCGCCAGCAGCTTGGGACAGGGCTCCTACGAGCAGTACTTC. Its protein product is CASSLGQGSYEQYF.

V is TRBV4-1 and J is TRBJ1-1; D might be TRBD1 (6 bases). The CDR3 extends over 14 amino acids. V dropped 1 base and J dropped 5 bases, with 11 bases sitting between them. In germline, CDR1 is MGHRA, CDR2 YSYEKL. The CDR3 loop reads CASSQVRGGTEAFF. As DNA, the CDR3 is TGCGCCAGCAGCCAAGTCAGGGGTGGAACTGAAGCTTTCTTT.

The rearrangement joins TRBV30 to TRBJ2-3, with 9 bases that match TRBD1. The CDR3 runs 10 residues. The V gene end was trimmed by 8 bases and the J gene end by 10 bases; junction bases not matched to a gene: 4. The V gene's germline CDR1 is GTSNPN and CDR2 SVGIG (reference sequence). Written as DNA, the CDR3 is TGTGCCCTTGGGACAGGGTCGCAGTATTTT. This encodes CALGTGSQYF.

This chain uses TRBV13 with TRBJ2-1; 9 nucleotides line up with TRBD1. The trim removed 4 bases at V and 12 bases at J, leaving 10 bases unmatched. The CDR3 covers 14 residues. From germline, CDR1 is PRHDT and CDR2 FYEKMQ (reference sequence). CDR3 region: CASSSGTGFFGQFF. The CDR3 bases are TGTGCCAGCAGCTCCGGGACAGGGTTTTTCGGGCAGTTCTTC.

This chain joins TRBV5-1 and TRBJ2-5; tentative D call: TRBD1 (5 bases). This CDR3 is built from 14 residues. Trimming pared 1 base from V and 4 bases from J, leaving 11 bases between. Germline V gives CDR1 SGHRS, CDR2 YFSETQ. CDR3 DNA sequence: TGCGCCAGCAGCTTGTCGCAGGGTTCAGAGACCCAGTACTTC. Translated: CASSLSQGSETQYF.

The chain combines TRBV7-8 with TRBJ2-3, with 7 nucleotides matching TRBD2. The V gene end was trimmed by 5 bases and the J gene end by 0 bases; junction bases not matched to a gene: 8. The CDR3 runs 16 residues. CDR1 is SGHVS, CDR2 FQNEAQ, per germline. As DNA, the CDR3 is TGTGCCAGCAGCCTGATGCCCGGGGGGAGCACAGATACGCAGTATTTT. This codes for CASSLMPGGSTDTQYF.

This chain connects TRBV20-1 to TRBJ1-2, with D uncertain. CDR1 and CDR2 (germline): DFQATT, SNEGSKA (reference sequence). The CDR3 loop spans 13 amino acids. Deletions cut 3 bases from V and 6 bases from J, with 14 bases between. The CDR3 DNA follows: TGCAGTGCTAGTGGCCCCGGGTACAATGGCTACACCTTC. Amino acid sequence: CSASGPGYNGYTF.

J is TRBJ1-5 and V is TRBV30; TRBD1 agrees at 10 bases. CDR1 is GTSNPN and CDR2 is SVGIG in the germline V gene (reference sequence). Trimming removed 3 bases from V and 7 bases from J; junction bases left unmatched: 9. CDR3 length equals 15 residues. The CDR3 loop reads CAWSTTGTGVQPQHF. The DNA of the CDR3 is TGTGCCTGGAGCACTACCGGGACAGGGGTCCAGCCCCAGCATTTT. The full variable domain, its missing parts supplied by reference TRBV30 and TRBJ1-5, is SQTIHQWPATLVQPVGSPLSLECTVEGTSNPNLYWYRQAAGRGLQLLFYSVGIGQISSEVPQNLSASRPQDRQFILSSKKLLLSDSGFYLCAWSTTGTGVQPQHFGDGTRLSIL.

This clone was seen more than once but under ten times. The V call is TRBV7-8, the J call TRBJ1-6; TRBD1 agrees at 8 bases. Trimming cost V 1 base and J 7 bases; bases outside gene matches: 15. The CDR3 sequence is 19 residues long. Germline-derived CDR1 and CDR2 are SGHVS and FQNEAQ. CDR3 DNA: TGTGCCAGCAGCTTAGGAGTGGGGACAGGTGCCAGGCCCAATTCACCCCTCCACTTT. This translates into CASSLGVGTGARPNSPLHF.

This CDR3 is CASSIDRALSGGFYNEQFF. Written as DNA, the CDR3 is TGTGCCAGTAGTATAGATCGAGCCCTGAGCGGGGGGTTCTACAATGAGCAGTTCTTC. The chain carries TRBV19 and TRBJ2-1, with 9 positions matching TRBD2. This CDR3 region has 19 residues. After removal of 0 bases from V and 3 bases from J, the junction contained 12 bases not matched to a gene. Germline lookup yields CDR1 LNHDA and CDR2 SQIVND (reference sequence).

This chain connects TRBV6-4 to TRBJ2-1; 7 positions match TRBD2. In germline, CDR1 is MRHNA, CDR2 SNTAGT. The CDR3 length is 16 residues. The V gene end was trimmed by 3 bases and the J gene end by 4 bases; junction bases not matched to a gene: 9. The DNA for the CDR3 is TGTGCCAGCAGTGAACAGGAAGGGAGGGCTTACAATGAGCAGTTCTTC. Protein sequence: CASSEQEGRAYNEQFF.

The sample holds one count of this clone. This chain connects TRBV27 to TRBJ2-7, with 9 bases lining up with TRBD1. The CDR3 extends over 15 amino acids. Germline assignment: CDR1 MNHEY and CDR2 SMNVEV (reference sequence). V dropped 2 bases and J dropped 2; count of bases not matched to a gene: 4. The CDR3 DNA reads as TGTGCCAGCAGTTTAACAGGGGGCCTTACCTACGAGCAGTACTTC. The encoded protein is CASSLTGGLTYEQYF.

This clone has more than one count but fewer than ten. The chain links TRBV19 to TRBJ2-4; 10 bases match TRBD1. The germline CDR1 and CDR2 sequences are LNHDA and SQIVND (reference sequence). The CDR3 covers 15 residues. V lost 7 bases, J lost 5 bases, and 8 bases stayed unmatched. The CDR3 protein is CASTKTGGAENIQYF. The CDR3 DNA sequence: TGTGCCAGTACCAAGACAGGGGGCGCAGAAAACATTCAGTACTTC.

The gene calls are TRBV13 and TRBJ2-1; 13 bases line up with TRBD2. V gave up 5 bases and J gave up 4 bases; unmatched junction bases: 8. Germline loops: CDR1 PRHDT, CDR2 FYEKMQ (reference sequence). This CDR3 is built from 17 residues. DNA of the CDR3: TGTGCCAGCAGCCCACGACTAGCGGGGGGCGTTTACAATGAGCAGTTCTTC. Protein: CASSPRLAGGVYNEQFF.

This chain uses TRBV20-1 with TRBJ2-7; D may be TRBD2 (6 bases). This CDR3 spans 11 amino acids. Looked up from germline, CDR1 is DFQATT and CDR2 is SNEGSKA (reference sequence). Trimming stripped 7 bases from V and 2 bases from J, with 9 bases between. The DNA for the CDR3 is TGCAGTGTGCGGGGTCCCTACGAGCAGTACTTC. The encoded protein is CSVRGPYEQYF.

This clone was observed at least ten times. The gene calls are TRBV5-8 and TRBJ1-6, with a weak D call TRBD1 (5 bases). V was shortened by 1 base and J by 9 bases, with 17 bases between the two germline ends. Germline CDR1 SGHTS, CDR2 YDEGEE. This CDR3 spans 16 amino acids. The CDR3 DNA sequence: TGTGCCAGCAGCTTGTTTATAGGGGCGGGATTTTCACCCCTCCACTTT. Amino acids: CASSLFIGAGFSPLHF.

This chain links TRBV6-6 with TRBJ2-7, with D perhaps TRBD2 (5 bases). In germline, CDR1 is MNHNY, CDR2 SVGAGI (reference sequence). This CDR3 is built from 14 residues. Trimming shortened V by 6 bases and J by 3 bases, and 15 bases separated the two germline ends. The CDR3 DNA follows: TGTGCCAGCAGCGAGCAACCCGGACTCTACGAGCAGTACTTC. Encoded protein: CASSEQPGLYEQYF.

This clone was found once. This rearrangement joins TRBV27 to TRBJ1-2; D gene unclear. Trimming left V 6 bases short and J 8 bases short, with 22 bases between. Germline CDR1 and CDR2: MNHEY and SMNVEV (reference sequence). The CDR3 covers 15 residues. CDR3 loop: CASSQMPFGESGYTF. The CDR3 DNA is TGTGCCAGCAGCCAAATGCCATTCGGGGAATCGGGCTACACCTTC.

This clone has a handful of counts. CDR3 protein: CASSLSQGYEQYF. DNA for the CDR3: TGTGCCAGCAGTTTATCTCAGGGTTACGAGCAGTACTTC. The rearrangement joins TRBV27 to TRBJ2-7, with D possibly matching TRBD1 (5 bases). V dropped 0 bases and J dropped 4 bases, with 7 bases sitting between them. Per the germline V gene, CDR1 is MNHEY and CDR2 is SMNVEV (reference sequence). The CDR3 has 13 amino acids.

The genes are TRBV5-4 and TRBJ2-1; D uncertain. The CDR3 totals 13 residues. V lost 4 bases to trimming and J lost 5 bases, with 10 bases between them. Germline V gives CDR1 SGHNT, CDR2 YYREEE (reference sequence). The CDR3 DNA sequence: TGTGCCAGCAGCCCCGAGGTGGACAATGAGCAGTTCTTC. This gives the protein CASSPEVDNEQFF.

The chain joins TRBV7-9 to TRBJ1-4; the D gene is possibly TRBD1 (5 bases). Germline CDR1 reads SEHNR; CDR2 reads FQNEAQ (reference sequence). This CDR3 is built from 14 residues. V was pared by 5 bases and J by 5 bases, with 12 bases between. The CDR3 loop is CASSPGLENEKLFF. DNA for the CDR3: TGTGCCAGCAGCCCGGGACTGGAGAATGAAAAACTGTTTTTT.

The chain combines TRBV7-2 with TRBJ2-1, with TRBD2 identical over 10 bases. The CDR3 sequence is 15 residues long. V dropped 4 bases and J dropped 6; count of bases not matched to a gene: 6. The germline gives CDR1 SGHTA, CDR2 FQGNSA. In DNA form, the CDR3 reads TGTGCCAGCAGCTCAGCGGGGGGGCCTTTCAATGAGCAGTTCTTC. It encodes CASSSAGGPFNEQFF.